This entry concerns a single T cell receptor beta chain. Its specificity is not known. V was pared by 5 bases and J by 2 bases, with 14 bases between. The CDR3 sequence is 15 residues long. Germline V gene sequence: CDR1 SGHTA, CDR2 FQGNSA. This entry is derived from a study of cytomegalovirus exposure and HLA in healthy donors. The study, taken as a whole, reports: Other equally common chains were less clonally expanded than HLA-associated TCR beta chains, a later analysis showed. Sequencing likely produced, as an artifact, a cluster of highly shared sequence variants. Prior analysis indicated that the majority of TCR beta V segments exhibited productivity approximately 87% or approximately 30% of the time.

Use of 60 Vbeta and 13 Jbeta primers characterized the PCR. In the authors' workflow: In a later analysis, some 80 million unique TCR beta chains included roughly 11 million shared by two or more donors. Here immunoSEQ multiplex PCR was the method, and the copy in TCRdb shows in-frame clones only, minus some. That table supplies the V and J calls and clone size; D and trimming were determined from the DNA. The sample carries some 140,000 clones, approximately 71% recorded once. Sequences were obtained from PBMCs. This clonotype originated in a man aged 30 to 45 in good health and CMV-seronegative. This chain uses TRBV7-2 with TRBJ2-3, with a weak D call TRBD1 (5 bases). The CDR3, as DNA: TGTGCCAGCAGCCCCAGAATCAGGGCCACAGATACGCAGTATTTT. This sequence encodes CASSPRIRATDTQYF.